The 20 T cell receptor beta chains in this list originate from one sample, sequenced in a study of blood T cell repertoires in COVID-19 (TCRdb year 2020). Library creation used the immunoSEQ multiplex PCR assay. TCRdb mirrors the immuneACCESS table, restricted to in-frame sequences. Some clones are absent from its copies; in checked studies, under half trace to an unresolved V gene, and the reason for the others is unknown. The sample table holds roughly 180,000 clones, of which roughly 83% were seen once. The ten top clones hold around 13% of the sample. Material: PBMCs or T cells enriched from blood (not recorded which). Every receptor here comes from a woman aged 60-70 years who had recovered from COVID-19.

The chain links TRBV6-5 to TRBJ2-7, with D possibly matching TRBD1 (5 bases). The CDR3 has 14 amino acids. V shed 4 bases and J shed 0 bases, with 10 bases lying between them. Germline V gene sequence: CDR1 MNHEY, CDR2 SVGAGI. The DNA of the CDR3 is TGTGCCAGCAGTTCGAACAGGCACTCCTACGAGCAGTACTTC. Protein: CASSSNRHSYEQYF.

The V call is TRBV7-9, the J call TRBJ2-5; possibly TRBD1 for D (5 bases). Per the germline V gene, CDR1 is SEHNR and CDR2 is FQNEAQ (reference sequence). The CDR3 loop spans 13 amino acids. The V and J ends lost 5 bases and 5 bases respectively, with 12 bases between them. In DNA, the CDR3 is TGTGCCAGCAGCGTTGACAGTGTGGAGACCCAGTACTTC. Translation: CASSVDSVETQYF. Looking up the rest from reference TRBV7-9 and TRBJ2-5 gives the full variable domain: DTGVSQNPRHKITKRGQNVTFRCDPISEHNRLYWYRQTLGQGPEFLTYFQNEAQLEKSRLLSDRFSAERPKGSFSTLEIQRTEQGDSAMYLCASSVDSVETQYFGPGTRLLVL.

The chain is built from TRBV28 and TRBJ2-1; 8 positions agree with TRBD2. V shed 6 bases and J 5 bases; nucleotides not matched to a gene: 9. CDR3 size: 15 residues. The germline gives CDR1 MDHEN, CDR2 SYDVKM. The DNA for the CDR3 is TGTGCCAGCAGCAAACTTAGCGGGATGAACAATGAGCAGTTCTTC. It yields the protein CASSKLSGMNNEQFF.

The V call is TRBV4-1, the J call TRBJ2-7; 12 bases fit TRBD2. The CDR3 covers 15 residues. Germline CDR1 MGHRA, CDR2 YSYEKL. The junction had 3 bases not matched to a gene; V was cut back by 2 bases and J by 4 bases. The CDR3 sequence is CASSQPTSGSYEQYF. CDR3 in DNA: TGCGCCAGCAGCCAACCGACTAGCGGGAGTTACGAGCAGTACTTC.

This clone occurred a few times. The chain is built from TRBV3-1 (or the pseudogene TRBV3-2) and TRBJ1-2; D is uncertain. CDR1 and CDR2 (germline): LGHDT, YNNKEL (reference sequence). This CDR3 spans 12 amino acids. V was trimmed by 6 bases and J by 8 bases, leaving 13 bases between them. The CDR3, as DNA: TGTGCCAGCAGGGACTTCTGGGAAGGCTACACCTTC. As protein: CASRDFWEGYTF.

V gene TRBV12-3 or TRBV12-4 combines with J gene TRBJ1-6; weak D call: TRBD1 (5 bases). This CDR3 has 13 amino acids. Trimming shortened V by 6 bases and J by 14 bases, and 17 bases separated the two germline ends. CDR3 region: CASSLREGSTLHF. The CDR3 DNA reads TGTGCCAGCAGCTTGAGGGAGGGGTCGACCCTCCACTTT.

The J gene is TRBJ1-1, the V gene TRBV28, with 7 nucleotides matching TRBD1. The CDR3 runs to 15 residues. After removal of 3 bases from V and 4 bases from J, the junction contained 8 bases not matched to a gene. In germline, CDR1 is MDHEN, CDR2 SYDVKM. CDR3 protein: CASSFLSRDSTEAFF. CDR3 bases: TGTGCCAGCAGTTTTTTGTCCCGGGACAGCACTGAAGCTTTCTTT.

This chain connects TRBV15 to TRBJ2-5, with 7 bases matching TRBD1. CDR1 is LNHNV, CDR2 YYDKDF, per germline (reference sequence). The junction had 9 bases not matched to a gene; V was cut back by 2 bases and J by 3 bases. CDR3 length: 16 residues. The CDR3 nucleotides read TGTGCCACCAGCAGATCGACCGGGACAGAGAAAGAGACCCAGTACTTC. It codes for CATSRSTGTEKETQYF.

This clone came up once. The chain carries TRBV7-8 and TRBJ2-1, with D tentatively TRBD2 (5 bases). The CDR3 extends over 15 amino acids. Per the germline V gene, CDR1 is SGHVS and CDR2 is FQNEAQ. V lost 5 bases to trimming and J lost 3 bases, with 14 bases between them. CDR3 nucleotides: TGTGCCAGCAGCGGGCGGGTGGGTCGCTACAATGAGCAGTTCTTC. This sequence encodes CASSGRVGRYNEQFF.

This chain uses TRBV28 with TRBJ1-5; TRBD1 agrees at 7 bases. V shed 8 bases, J shed 6 bases, and the junction held 10 bases outside the gene matches. The length of the CDR3 is 14 residues. Germline V lookup: CDR1 MDHEN, CDR2 SYDVKM. The CDR3: CASRQQGRSQPQHF. CDR3 coding DNA: TGTGCCAGCCGACAACAGGGGAGAAGTCAGCCCCAGCATTTT.

The chain joins TRBV18 to TRBJ2-5; D call uncertain. Germline assignment: CDR1 KGHSH and CDR2 LQKENI. The CDR3 has 13 residues. The V end was cut by 6 bases, the J end by 5 bases, with 13 bases between. The CDR3 reads CASSPRGQETQYF. The CDR3 bases are TGTGCCAGCTCTCCCCGTGGGCAGGAGACCCAGTACTTC.

The V and J genes are TRBV18 and TRBJ2-5; 7 bases fit TRBD1. This CDR3 comprises 14 residues. Germline V CDR1 and CDR2: KGHSH, LQKENI. Unmatched junction bases numbered 6, after V lost 3 bases and J lost 5 bases. The CDR3 reads CASSPQTGRETQYF. CDR3 DNA sequence: TGTGCCAGCTCACCGCAGACAGGGCGCGAGACCCAGTACTTC.

The CDR3, as DNA: TGTGCCAGCATTCCCGGGACAGGGAGGGTACCCCTCCACTTT. Its protein product is CASIPGTGRVPLHF. V usage is TRBV6-5 and J usage is TRBJ1-6; TRBD1 agrees at 9 bases. The CDR3 has 14 amino acids. Germline trimming cut 7 bases from V and 12 bases from J; bases unmatched to any gene: 10. Germline V gene sequence: CDR1 MNHEY, CDR2 SVGAGI.

V gene TRBV5-1 combines with J gene TRBJ2-7, with D tentatively TRBD1 (6 bases). The CDR3 extends over 14 amino acids. Germline lookup yields CDR1 SGHRS and CDR2 YFSETQ. The ends were cut back, 4 bases at V and 7 bases at J, with 18 bases in the middle. CDR3 coding DNA: TGCGCCAGCAGCCTCGGGACATCCTCGCGGGAGCAGTACTTC. Amino acid sequence: CASSLGTSSREQYF.

The chain is built from TRBV5-1 and TRBJ1-1; the D is unclear. CDR3 size: 16 residues. Germline-derived CDR1 and CDR2 are SGHRS and YFSETQ. Between the trimmed V and J ends, which lost 0 bases and 1 base, there was a span of 13 bases. The CDR3 region has the DNA TGCGCCAGCAGCTTGGGCGACGGGAAGCCGAACACTGAAGCTTTCTTT. Protein: CASSLGDGKPNTEAFF.

The chain employs TRBV7-2 and TRBJ1-4, with D tentatively TRBD1 (6 bases). Trimming removed 1 base at V and 8 bases at J, with 14 bases between. Germline V gene lookup returns CDR1 SGHTA and CDR2 FQGNSA. The CDR3 extends over 15 amino acids. Written as DNA, the CDR3 is TGTGCCAGCAGCTTAGTTCCGGACAGTAGAGAAAAACTGTTTTTT. This gives the protein CASSLVPDSREKLFF.

J is TRBJ2-1 and V is TRBV24-1; 10 bases line up with TRBD1. The CDR3 is made up of 16 amino acids. The V and J ends lost 3 bases and 9 bases, in that order; junction bases with no gene match: 10. Germline V gives CDR1 KGHDR, CDR2 SFDVKD. The CDR3 DNA reads as TGTGCCACCAGTGATGACCCCGGGACAGGGGAAGGTGAGCAGTTCTTC. Its translation is CATSDDPGTGEGEQFF.

The V call is TRBV5-8, the J call TRBJ2-1; TRBD2 matches at 11 bases. J gave up 3 bases and V 0 bases, and 2 bases lay outside the gene matches. The germline CDR1 and CDR2 sequences are SGHTS and YDEGEE. The length of the CDR3 is 16 residues. CDR3: CASSLAGTSGYNEQFF. The CDR3 DNA is TGTGCCAGCAGCTTGGCCGGGACTAGCGGCTACAATGAGCAGTTCTTC.

DNA for the CDR3: TGTGCCAGCTTGAAGACAGGGGGCAAGGTAGAGACCCAGTACTTC. It is translated as CASLKTGGKVETQYF. The rearrangement joins TRBV6-5 to TRBJ2-5; 10 bases line up with TRBD1. V was clipped by 8 bases and J by 4 bases; unmatched bases: 10. Germline V CDR1 and CDR2: MNHEY, SVGAGI. The length of the CDR3 is 15 residues.

This sequence joins TRBV5-1 and TRBJ1-2; unclear D gene. Looked up from germline, CDR1 is SGHRS and CDR2 is YFSETQ. Trimming took 3 bases from V and 13 from J, leaving 4 bases between them. This CDR3 contains 8 residues. This chain's CDR3 is CASSYITF. Written as DNA, the CDR3 is TGCGCCAGCAGCTATATCACCTTC.